This T cell receptor beta chain was identified during a study of blood T cell repertoires in COVID-19. This clone was counted a single time. The CDR3 is made up of 16 amino acids. Germline CDR1 is MGHDK and CDR2 is SYGVNS. V was trimmed by 0 bases and J by 5 bases, leaving 13 bases between them. Sequenced by immunoSEQ multiplex PCR; TCRdb stores in-frame clones only, minus some. The sample holds about 290,000 clones; approximately 90% are singletons and the top ten take about 4.6%. V is TRBV25-1 and J is TRBJ1-4, with D tentatively TRBD1 (6 bases). Sequencing input: peripheral blood. The receptor was isolated from a man aged 35-49 years with acute or convalescent COVID-19. CDR3 sequence reads: CASSEYKGDTNEKLFF. In nucleotides, the CDR3 is TGTGCCAGCAGTGAATATAAAGGGGACACCAATGAAAAACTGTTTTTT.